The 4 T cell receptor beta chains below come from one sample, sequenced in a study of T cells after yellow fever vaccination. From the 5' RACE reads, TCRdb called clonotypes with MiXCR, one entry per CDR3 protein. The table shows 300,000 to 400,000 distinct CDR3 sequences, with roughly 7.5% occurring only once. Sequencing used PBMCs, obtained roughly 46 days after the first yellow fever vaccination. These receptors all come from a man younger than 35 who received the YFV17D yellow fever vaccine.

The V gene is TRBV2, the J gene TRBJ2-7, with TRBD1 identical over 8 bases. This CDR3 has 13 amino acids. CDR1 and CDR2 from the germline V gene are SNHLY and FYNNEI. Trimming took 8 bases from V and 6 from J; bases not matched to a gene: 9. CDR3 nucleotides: TGTGCCAGCTACCCGGGACAGGCGAGCGAGCAGTACTTC. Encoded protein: CASYPGQASEQYF.

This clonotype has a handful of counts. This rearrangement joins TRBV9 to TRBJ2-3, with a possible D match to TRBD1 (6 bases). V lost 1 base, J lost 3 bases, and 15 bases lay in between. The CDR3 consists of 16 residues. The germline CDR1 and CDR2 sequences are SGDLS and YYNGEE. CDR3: CASSVSANRDTDTQYF. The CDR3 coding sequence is TGTGCCAGCAGCGTAAGCGCGAACAGGGATACAGATACGCAGTATTTT.

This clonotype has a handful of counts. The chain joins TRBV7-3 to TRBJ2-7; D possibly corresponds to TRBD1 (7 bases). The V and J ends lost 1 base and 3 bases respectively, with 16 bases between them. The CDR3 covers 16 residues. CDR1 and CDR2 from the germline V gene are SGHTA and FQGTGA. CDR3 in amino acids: CASSLIVPGGFYEQYV. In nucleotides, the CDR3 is TGTGCCAGCAGCTTAATCGTCCCAGGGGGGTTCTACGAGCAGTACGTC.

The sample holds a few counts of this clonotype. CDR3 nucleotide sequence: TGCGCCAGCAGCCAAGTACCAGGTCCAGCGGGGGGCTACACCTTC. Its translation is CASSQVPGPAGGYTF. The rearrangement uses TRBV4-1 and TRBJ1-2; no firm D call. CDR1 and CDR2 (germline): MGHRA, YSYEKL. The CDR3 is 15 amino acids. The ends were cut back, 1 base at V and 8 bases at J, with 17 bases in the middle.